This is a list of T cell receptor beta chains from one sample in a study of T cell changes during pregnancy in multiple sclerosis. Only in-frame clones appear in the TCRdb table, and some are missing; sequencing was by immunoSEQ multiplex PCR. The sample carries 65,000 to 75,000 clones, 80% to 95% recorded once. The sequencing here drew on peripheral blood, taken after pregnancy. These receptors originate from a female donor in good health, enrolled as a control in a pregnancy study. Each CDR3 is given with its conserved first and last residue. D genes are given only for firm matches. Clone sizes are given selectively: once, few, many, or a class where the clone is expanded.

D gene: TRBD2
J gene: TRBJ2-3
clone size: -
V gene: TRBV25-1
CDR3 protein: CASSELAGLTHTQYF
CDR3 DNA: TGTGCCAGCAGTGAACTAGCGGGACTCACCCATACGCAGTATTTT

D gene: -
J gene: TRBJ1-2
clone size: -
V gene: TRBV18
CDR3 protein: CASSPTSNYGYTF
CDR3 DNA: TGTGCCAGCTCACCAACGAGTAACTATGGCTACACCTTC

D gene: TRBD2
J gene: TRBJ2-2
clone size: -
V gene: TRBV5-1
CDR3 protein: CASSSGREGTGELFF
CDR3 DNA: TGCGCCAGCAGCTCAGGGCGGGAGGGGACCGGGGAGCTGTTTTTT

D gene: TRBD1
J gene: TRBJ1-5
clone size: -
V gene: TRBV11-2
CDR3 protein: CASSVTGSQPQHF
CDR3 DNA: TGTGCCAGCAGCGTGACAGGGAGTCAGCCCCAGCATTTT

D gene: -
J gene: TRBJ2-3
clone size: -
V gene: TRBV28
CDR3 protein: CASSSPGHGPTDTQYF
CDR3 DNA: TGTGCCAGCAGTTCGCCGGGACACGGGCCCACAGATACGCAGTATTTT

D gene: -
J gene: TRBJ2-4
clone size: -
V gene: TRBV6-6
CDR3 protein: CASSYPDTAKNIQYF
CDR3 DNA: TGTGCCAGCAGTTACCCGGACACAGCCAAAAACATTCAGTACTTC

D gene: TRBD2
J gene: TRBJ2-3
clone size: once
V gene: TRBV9
CDR3 protein: CASSKLAGGGTDTQYF
CDR3 DNA: TGTGCCAGCAGCAAACTAGCGGGAGGCGGCACAGATACGCAGTATTTT

D gene: -
J gene: TRBJ2-1
clone size: -
V gene: TRBV19
CDR3 protein: CASSLGAIGEQFF
CDR3 DNA: TGTGCCAGTAGCTTGGGGGCAATTGGTGAGCAGTTCTTC

D gene: -
J gene: TRBJ1-1
clone size: -
V gene: TRBV7-9
CDR3 protein: CASSFFAGGGTEAFF
CDR3 DNA: TGTGCCAGCAGCTTTTTTGCCGGGGGAGGCACTGAAGCTTTCTTT

D gene: TRBD2
J gene: TRBJ2-7
clone size: -
V gene: TRBV28
CDR3 protein: CASSLAAREDEQYF
CDR3 DNA: TGTGCCAGCAGTTTGGCGGCCCGGGAGGACGAGCAGTACTTC

D gene: -
J gene: TRBJ2-3
clone size: -
V gene: TRBV28
CDR3 protein: CASTQGSADTQYF
CDR3 DNA: TGTGCCAGCACCCAGGGGTCAGCAGATACGCAGTATTTT

D gene: -
J gene: TRBJ1-2
clone size: -
V gene: TRBV9
CDR3 protein: CASSVGGLNYGYTF
CDR3 DNA: TGTGCCAGCAGCGTAGGGGGGCTCAACTATGGCTACACCTTC

D gene: TRBD1
J gene: TRBJ1-2
clone size: -
V gene: TRBV7-2
CDR3 protein: CASSPRQGDSGYTF
CDR3 DNA: TGTGCCAGCAGCCCTAGACAGGGGGATAGTGGCTACACCTTC

D gene: TRBD2
J gene: TRBJ2-1
clone size: -
V gene: TRBV18
CDR3 protein: CASSPFGVAGVLESNEQFF
CDR3 DNA: TGTGCCAGCTCCCCTTTCGGAGTAGCGGGAGTGTTGGAGTCCAATGAGCAGTTCTTC

D gene: -
J gene: TRBJ2-5
clone size: -
V gene: TRBV9
CDR3 protein: CASSAGRTGYYLDF
CDR3 DNA: TGTGCCAGCAGCGCCGGTCGAACAGGTTATTACCTGGACTTC

D gene: TRBD1
J gene: TRBJ2-5
clone size: -
V gene: TRBV5-1
CDR3 protein: CASSFRDRGSETQYF
CDR3 DNA: TGCGCCAGCAGCTTCCGGGACAGGGGTTCGGAGACCCAGTACTTC

D gene: -
J gene: TRBJ2-1
clone size: -
V gene: TRBV5-8
CDR3 protein: CASSLANEQFF
CDR3 DNA: TGTGCCAGCAGCCTAGCCAATGAGCAGTTCTTC

D gene: TRBD1
J gene: TRBJ1-6
clone size: -
V gene: TRBV5-8
CDR3 protein: CASTAGTGGNSPLHF
CDR3 DNA: TGTGCCAGCACGGCCGGGACAGGGGGAAATTCACCCCTCCACTTT

D gene: TRBD1
J gene: TRBJ2-7
clone size: -
V gene: TRBV6-5
CDR3 protein: CASSSDRAYEQYF
CDR3 DNA: TGTGCCAGCAGCTCGGACAGGGCCTACGAGCAGTACTTC

D gene: -
J gene: TRBJ2-1
clone size: few
V gene: TRBV7-8
CDR3 protein: CASSLSAKSSYNEQFF
CDR3 DNA: TGTGCCAGCAGCTTAAGTGCGAAGAGCTCCTACAATGAGCAGTTCTTC

D gene: -
J gene: TRBJ2-7
clone size: -
V gene: TRBV4-3
CDR3 protein: CASSQDLGRSYEQYF
CDR3 DNA: TGCGCCAGCAGCCAAGATCTCGGTAGAAGCTACGAGCAGTACTTC

D gene: -
J gene: TRBJ2-3
clone size: once
V gene: TRBV6-7
CDR3 protein: CASSYYLGVPGPDTQYF
CDR3 DNA: TGTGCCAGCAGTTACTATCTAGGGGTCCCGGGCCCAGATACGCAGTATTTT

D gene: -
J gene: TRBJ2-1
clone size: -
V gene: TRBV19
CDR3 protein: CASWSYNEQFF
CDR3 DNA: TGTGCCAGTTGGAGCTACAATGAGCAGTTCTTC

D gene: TRBD1
J gene: TRBJ2-3
clone size: -
V gene: TRBV5-1
CDR3 protein: CASSPVTGADTQYF
CDR3 DNA: TGCGCCAGCAGTCCAGTAACAGGGGCAGATACGCAGTATTTT

D gene: -
J gene: TRBJ2-1
clone size: -
V gene: TRBV10-2
CDR3 protein: CASGISGEGNEQFF
CDR3 DNA: TGCGCCAGCGGCATCAGCGGCGAGGGCAATGAGCAGTTCTTC

D gene: TRBD1
J gene: TRBJ2-1
clone size: -
V gene: TRBV10-2
CDR3 protein: CASMRQGYNEQFF
CDR3 DNA: TGCGCCAGCATGAGACAGGGGTACAATGAGCAGTTCTTC

D gene: -
J gene: TRBJ2-3
clone size: -
V gene: TRBV7-9
CDR3 protein: CASSEGLGYTDTQYF
CDR3 DNA: TGTGCCAGCAGCGAGGGCTTGGGTTACACAGATACGCAGTATTTT

D gene: -
J gene: TRBJ1-5
clone size: -
V gene: TRBV19
CDR3 protein: CASSIGTWGGGQPQHF
CDR3 DNA: TGTGCCAGTAGTATTGGGACGTGGGGAGGGGGTCAGCCCCAGCATTTT

D gene: -
J gene: TRBJ1-1
clone size: -
V gene: TRBV21-1
CDR3 protein: CASSRDREITEAFF
CDR3 DNA: TGTGCCAGCAGCCGGGACAGGGAGATCACTGAAGCTTTCTTT

D gene: TRBD2
J gene: TRBJ2-7
clone size: once
V gene: TRBV5-4
CDR3 protein: CASSPVAGVYEQYF
CDR3 DNA: TGTGCCAGCAGCCCTGTAGCGGGAGTTTACGAGCAGTACTTC

D gene: -
J gene: TRBJ2-7
clone size: -
V gene: TRBV7-8
CDR3 protein: CASSLADRPFYEQYF
CDR3 DNA: TGTGCCAGCAGCTTAGCTGACAGGCCGTTCTACGAGCAGTACTTC

D gene: TRBD2
J gene: TRBJ2-7
clone size: -
V gene: TRBV27
CDR3 protein: CASSFLSGSYEQYF
CDR3 DNA: TGTGCCAGCAGCTTCCTTAGCGGGAGCTACGAGCAGTACTTC

D gene: -
J gene: TRBJ1-4
clone size: -
V gene: TRBV28
CDR3 protein: CASSTVLTLGEKLFF
CDR3 DNA: TGTGCCAGCAGCACGGTCTTGACTCTAGGAGAAAAACTGTTTTTT

D gene: TRBD2
J gene: TRBJ2-3
clone size: -
V gene: TRBV2
CDR3 protein: CASRGLAEGTQYF
CDR3 DNA: TGTGCCAGCAGGGGACTAGCGGAAGGTACGCAGTATTTT

D gene: -
J gene: TRBJ1-5
clone size: once
V gene: TRBV27
CDR3 protein: CASSLRTRQPQHF
CDR3 DNA: TGTGCCAGCAGTCTCCGGACTCGACAGCCCCAGCATTTT

D gene: -
J gene: TRBJ2-7
clone size: -
V gene: TRBV28
CDR3 protein: CASHPPGSYEQYF
CDR3 DNA: TGTGCCAGCCACCCCCCAGGGTCATACGAGCAGTACTTC

D gene: TRBD2
J gene: TRBJ2-7
clone size: once
V gene: TRBV28
CDR3 protein: CASREGLAASYEQYF
CDR3 DNA: TGTGCCAGCAGGGAGGGACTAGCGGCCTCCTACGAGCAGTACTTC

D gene: -
J gene: TRBJ1-6
clone size: -
V gene: TRBV6-1
CDR3 protein: CASSNRNSPLHF
CDR3 DNA: TGTGCCAGCAGTAACAGGAATTCACCCCTCCACTTT

D gene: -
J gene: TRBJ2-5
clone size: -
V gene: TRBV7-9
CDR3 protein: CASSLLAREETQYF
CDR3 DNA: TGTGCCAGCAGCTTACTTGCCAGGGAAGAGACCCAGTACTTC

D gene: -
J gene: TRBJ1-4
clone size: once
V gene: TRBV6-1
CDR3 protein: CASSEIVGAGEKLFF
CDR3 DNA: TGTGCCAGCAGTGAAATCGTTGGGGCAGGGGAAAAACTGTTTTTT

D gene: -
J gene: TRBJ2-6
clone size: -
V gene: TRBV18
CDR3 protein: CASSPIRTSGANVLTF
CDR3 DNA: TGTGCCAGCTCACCAATCAGAACCTCTGGGGCCAACGTCCTGACTTTC

D gene: -
J gene: TRBJ2-1
clone size: -
V gene: TRBV11-2
CDR3 protein: CASSLVGGGEQFF
CDR3 DNA: TGTGCCAGCAGCTTAGTAGGGGGAGGGGAGCAGTTCTTC